A selection of T cell receptor beta chains follows, all from one sample in a study of blood T cell repertoires in COVID-19. Method: immunoSEQ multiplex PCR; TCRdb's copy keeps in-frame clones and lacks some. The data contain 40,000 to 60,000 clones, 85% to 95% of them singletons. The sequenced sample was peripheral blood. The receptor source for this set is a man aged 55 to 69 with COVID-19, enrolled during active disease. The CDR3 runs from the conserved cysteine through the conserved F or W. The order of the fields is CDR3 DNA, CDR3 protein, clone size, J gene, V gene, CDR3 length, D gene. A D gene is named only where the DNA matches it firmly. Size values are once, few and many counts, or a class for expanded clones, and some rows have none.

cdr3_nt: TGTGCCAGTGGGCGGGAGACTGGAAACACCATATATTTT; cdr3_aa: CASGRETGNTIYF; clone_size: -; j_call: TRBJ1-3; v_call: TRBV2; cdr3_length: 13; d_call: -
cdr3_nt: TGTGCCAGTAGTCTACGACAGGGAGGAAATAGCAATCAGCCCCAGCATTTT; cdr3_aa: CASSLRQGGNSNQPQHF; clone_size: -; j_call: TRBJ1-5; v_call: TRBV19; cdr3_length: 17; d_call: TRBD1
cdr3_nt: TGTGCCAGCAGCGTAGAACAGGGGCACGATACGCAGTATTTT; cdr3_aa: CASSVEQGHDTQYF; clone_size: -; j_call: TRBJ2-3; v_call: TRBV9; cdr3_length: 14; d_call: TRBD1
cdr3_nt: TGTGCCACCAGTGATGCCGGGACAGGGGGCCACGAGCAGTACTTC; cdr3_aa: CATSDAGTGGHEQYF; clone_size: once; j_call: TRBJ2-7; v_call: TRBV24-1; cdr3_length: 15; d_call: TRBD1
cdr3_nt: TGCGCCAGCAGCCTAGAGGGGGGGAGCTCCTATAATTCACCCCTCCACTTT; cdr3_aa: CASSLEGGSSYNSPLHF; clone_size: once; j_call: TRBJ1-6; v_call: TRBV4-1; cdr3_length: 17; d_call: -
cdr3_nt: TGCGCCAGCAGCCTCCTAATTAATCAGCCCCAGCATTTT; cdr3_aa: CASSLLINQPQHF; clone_size: -; j_call: TRBJ1-5; v_call: TRBV4-3; cdr3_length: 13; d_call: -
cdr3_nt: TGTGCCAGCAGCCCCAAAGAGGCGAAGCGCGGCAAGCCCCTCCACTTT; cdr3_aa: CASSPKEAKRGKPLHF; clone_size: -; j_call: TRBJ1-6; v_call: TRBV21-1; cdr3_length: 16; d_call: -
cdr3_nt: TGTGCCAGCAGTAGGGGGACAGCAACGTCCTGGAATGAAAAACTGTTTTTT; cdr3_aa: CASSRGTATSWNEKLFF; clone_size: -; j_call: TRBJ1-4; v_call: TRBV2; cdr3_length: 17; d_call: TRBD1
cdr3_nt: TGTGCCAGTCGGGGACAGACCTTTACAAACTATGGCTACACCTTC; cdr3_aa: CASRGQTFTNYGYTF; clone_size: -; j_call: TRBJ1-2; v_call: TRBV19; cdr3_length: 15; d_call: TRBD1
cdr3_nt: TGTGCGGCGGAGCCGAGCACAGATACGCAGTATTTT; cdr3_aa: CAAEPSTDTQYF; clone_size: once; j_call: TRBJ2-3; v_call: TRBV30; cdr3_length: 12; d_call: -
cdr3_nt: TGTGCCAGCAGCCAAGTGGGGGGGCGGACTGAAGCTTTCTTT; cdr3_aa: CASSQVGGRTEAFF; clone_size: -; j_call: TRBJ1-1; v_call: TRBV3-1/TRBV3-2; cdr3_length: 14; d_call: -
cdr3_nt: TGTGCCAGCAGGGGGACAGGGACTAATGAAAAACTGTTTTTT; cdr3_aa: CASRGTGTNEKLFF; clone_size: -; j_call: TRBJ1-4; v_call: TRBV6-5; cdr3_length: 14; d_call: TRBD1
cdr3_nt: TGTGCCAGCAGCTTAGATGTAAGGACAGGGGCGCACTATTCACCCCTCCACTTT; cdr3_aa: CASSLDVRTGAHYSPLHF; clone_size: -; j_call: TRBJ1-6; v_call: TRBV11-2; cdr3_length: 18; d_call: TRBD1
cdr3_nt: TGTGCCAGCAGCCTAGTCGGGGGACCACAAGAGACCCAGTACTTC; cdr3_aa: CASSLVGGPQETQYF; clone_size: -; j_call: TRBJ2-5; v_call: TRBV7-3; cdr3_length: 15; d_call: -
cdr3_nt: TGTGCCAGTAGTTTCCGTTCCCAGGGGTCCGGGGAGCTGTTTTTT; cdr3_aa: CASSFRSQGSGELFF; clone_size: once; j_call: TRBJ2-2; v_call: TRBV19; cdr3_length: 15; d_call: -
cdr3_nt: TGTGCCAGCAGCCAAGGGGTTTCACCCCTCCACTTT; cdr3_aa: CASSQGVSPLHF; clone_size: once; j_call: TRBJ1-6; v_call: TRBV6-2/TRBV6-3; cdr3_length: 12; d_call: -
cdr3_nt: TGTGCCAGCAGCCAAGAGGGACTAGGGGCGATTCGGAATGAGCAGTTCTTC; cdr3_aa: CASSQEGLGAIRNEQFF; clone_size: -; j_call: TRBJ2-1; v_call: TRBV3-1/TRBV3-2; cdr3_length: 17; d_call: TRBD2
cdr3_nt: TGTGCCAGCTCACCAGTTGGGGGGGCAGCCAATGAGCAGTTCTTC; cdr3_aa: CASSPVGGAANEQFF; clone_size: -; j_call: TRBJ2-1; v_call: TRBV18; cdr3_length: 15; d_call: -
cdr3_nt: TGTGCCAGCAGTCCTAAGGCCCTAGTGGAGAACGAGCAGTACTTC; cdr3_aa: CASSPKALVENEQYF; clone_size: -; j_call: TRBJ2-7; v_call: TRBV28; cdr3_length: 15; d_call: -
cdr3_nt: TGTGCCAGCTCACCACCTTCGCGACAGGGTGGTGCTTTCTTT; cdr3_aa: CASSPPSRQGGAFF; clone_size: -; j_call: TRBJ1-1; v_call: TRBV18; cdr3_length: 14; d_call: TRBD1
cdr3_nt: TGTGCCAGCAGTGCCAGGACAGGTAACACCGGGGAGCTGTTTTTT; cdr3_aa: CASSARTGNTGELFF; clone_size: -; j_call: TRBJ2-2; v_call: TRBV9; cdr3_length: 15; d_call: TRBD1
cdr3_nt: TGTGCCAGTAGCCCGGGAACTTTATATAGCAATCAGCCCCAGCATTTT; cdr3_aa: CASSPGTLYSNQPQHF; clone_size: -; j_call: TRBJ1-5; v_call: TRBV19; cdr3_length: 16; d_call: -
cdr3_nt: TGTGCCAGCAACTACCGGCGAGGTCATCAGGAGACCCAGTACTTC; cdr3_aa: CASNYRRGHQETQYF; clone_size: once; j_call: TRBJ2-5; v_call: TRBV11-2; cdr3_length: 15; d_call: -
cdr3_nt: TGTGCCAGCTCACCTCGCCTCCTGACAGCGCAAGAGACCCAGTACTTC; cdr3_aa: CASSPRLLTAQETQYF; clone_size: -; j_call: TRBJ2-5; v_call: TRBV18; cdr3_length: 16; d_call: -
cdr3_nt: TGTGCCAGCAGCCTACACCCAGGGTTTGGACCCAACAATGAGCAGTTCTTC; cdr3_aa: CASSLHPGFGPNNEQFF; clone_size: -; j_call: TRBJ2-1; v_call: TRBV21-1; cdr3_length: 17; d_call: -
cdr3_nt: TGTGCCAGCAGTCTCGGGGCTAACTATGGCTACACCTTC; cdr3_aa: CASSLGANYGYTF; clone_size: -; j_call: TRBJ1-2; v_call: TRBV27; cdr3_length: 13; d_call: -
cdr3_nt: TGTGCCAGCAGCCCCCTAGCGGGGGCAAGCACAGATACGCAGTATTTT; cdr3_aa: CASSPLAGASTDTQYF; clone_size: -; j_call: TRBJ2-3; v_call: TRBV7-3; cdr3_length: 16; d_call: TRBD2
cdr3_nt: TGTGCCAGCAGCCCCGTAGCTAGCACAGATACGCAGTATTTT; cdr3_aa: CASSPVASTDTQYF; clone_size: -; j_call: TRBJ2-3; v_call: TRBV7-9; cdr3_length: 14; d_call: -
cdr3_nt: TGTGCCAGCAGCTTAGGAGCTAGCGGGGGGGCCTATACGCAGTATTTT; cdr3_aa: CASSLGASGGAYTQYF; clone_size: -; j_call: TRBJ2-3; v_call: TRBV7-2; cdr3_length: 16; d_call: TRBD2
cdr3_nt: TGTGCCAGCAGTTACTCCCGGGGGTTCGGTGAGCAGTTCTTC; cdr3_aa: CASSYSRGFGEQFF; clone_size: -; j_call: TRBJ2-1; v_call: TRBV6-2/TRBV6-3; cdr3_length: 14; d_call: -